This TCR beta chain was sequenced during a study of T cell repertoires in cytomegalovirus infection. As for the study in general: Carrying CMV and the relevant HLA type showed in public TCR beta signatures. Study-wide points: CMV-specific HLA-C-restricted TCR beta clonotypes dominated the ex vivo response.

The germline gives CDR1 SGDLS, CDR2 YYNGEE. The junction had 9 bases not matched to a gene; V was cut back by 4 bases and J by 5 bases. The CDR3 contains 16 residues. This clonotype was counted a few times. Its antigen is not identified. MiXCR, run by TCRdb on the reads, gives a single entry per CDR3 protein. Of about 920,000 distinct CDR3 sequences detected, roughly 31% appear once; the ten largest clones hold 11% to 15%. This clonotype was sampled from a human donor in good health (CMV status not recorded). Some clones in this sample may be carry-over from other donors' samples. The chain links TRBV9 to TRBJ1-3; 10 positions agree with TRBD1. Sequencing was performed on cultured CD8+ T cells from PBMCs, taken from culture after CMV antigen stimulation. CDR3 in DNA: TGTGCCAGCAGCCATCCCCGGGACAGGGGCAGAAACACCATATATTTT. Residues: CASSHPRDRGRNTIYF.